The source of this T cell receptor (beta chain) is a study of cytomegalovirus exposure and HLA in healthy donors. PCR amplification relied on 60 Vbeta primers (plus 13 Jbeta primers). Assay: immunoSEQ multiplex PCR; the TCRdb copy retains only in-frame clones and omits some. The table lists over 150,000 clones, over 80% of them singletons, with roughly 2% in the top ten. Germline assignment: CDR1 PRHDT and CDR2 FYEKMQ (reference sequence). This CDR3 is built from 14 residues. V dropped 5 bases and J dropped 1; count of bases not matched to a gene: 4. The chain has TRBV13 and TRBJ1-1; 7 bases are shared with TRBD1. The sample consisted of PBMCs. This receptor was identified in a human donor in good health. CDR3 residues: CASSPRDRNTEAFF. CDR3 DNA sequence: TGTGCCAGCAGCCCCAGGGACAGGAACACTGAAGCTTTCTTT.